Following are 29 T cell receptor beta chains from one sample sequenced in a study of glioma-infiltrating T cells after dendritic cell vaccination. Method: immunoSEQ multiplex PCR; TCRdb's copy keeps in-frame clones and lacks some. This table holds 55,000 to 75,000 clones, 70% to 85% found once. Time point noted: after dendritic cell vaccination, including at tumor progression/relapse. Specimen: blood, collected after dendritic cell vaccination. These receptor sequences come from a human donor with glioblastoma.

The chain uses TRBV27 and TRBJ1-5; 11 bases align to TRBD1. This CDR3 is 16 amino acids long. With 2 bases clipped from V and 5 bases from J, the junction kept 5 bases outside the gene matches. Per germline, CDR1 MNHEY and CDR2 SMNVEV (reference sequence). For the CDR3, the DNA is TGTGCCAGCAGTTTACCGGGACAGGGGGGTCATCAGCCCCAGCATTTT. It yields the protein CASSLPGQGGHQPQHF.

The rearrangement joins TRBV7-3 to TRBJ2-1, with 13 bases fitting TRBD2. The CDR3 extends over 16 amino acids. The V and J ends lost 4 bases and 4 bases, in that order; junction bases with no gene match: 4. CDR1 is SGHTA and CDR2 is FQGTGA in the germline V gene. This CDR3 is CASSSGLAGIYNEQFF. The CDR3 DNA is TGTGCCAGCAGCTCGGGACTAGCGGGGATATACAATGAGCAGTTCTTC.

This chain connects TRBV4-2 to TRBJ2-3, with D possibly TRBD2 on 6 matching bases. Germline CDR1 LGHNA, CDR2 YNFKEQ. Trimming shortened V by 0 bases and J by 5 bases, and 12 bases separated the two germline ends. This CDR3 is 15 amino acids long. The chain's CDR3 is CASSQDGQEGDTQYF. CDR3 bases: TGTGCCAGCAGCCAAGATGGGCAGGAGGGAGATACGCAGTATTTT.

Here the CDR3 reads CASSLGAEEAFF. The CDR3 region has the DNA TGCGCCAGCAGCTTGGGGGCTGAGGAAGCTTTCTTT. The rearrangement uses TRBV5-1 and TRBJ1-1; unclear D gene. Germline values: CDR1 SGHRS, CDR2 YFSETQ. The CDR3 is made up of 12 amino acids. V was clipped by 0 bases and J by 8 bases, with 8 bases between them. The full variable domain, with the rest looked up from reference TRBV5-1 and TRBJ1-1, is KAGVTQTPRYLIKTRGQQVTLSCSPISGHRSVSWYQQTPGQGLQFLFEYFSETQRNKGNFPGRFSGRQFSNSRSEMNVSTLELGDSALYLCASSLGAEEAFFGQGTRLTVV.

The chain recombines TRBV5-1 with TRBJ1-2, with 8 nucleotides matching TRBD1. The J segment lost 0 bases and the V segment lost 5 bases, leaving 3 bases of the junction unmatched. The CDR3 has 14 amino acids. Germline CDR1 and CDR2: SGHRS and YFSETQ. The CDR3 nucleotides are TGCGCCAGCAGTATGACAGGGGCTAACTATGGCTACACCTTC. This codes for CASSMTGANYGYTF.

CDR3 nucleotides: TGTGCCAGCAGCTTAGTGGCGGGGGGAATACCCTACGAGCAGTACTTC. It encodes CASSLVAGGIPYEQYF. The chain links TRBV11-2 to TRBJ2-7, with 8 bases aligning to TRBD2. V lost 1 base to trimming and J lost 2 bases; unmatched junction nucleotides: 7. The germline gives CDR1 SGHAT, CDR2 FQNNGV. This CDR3 has 16 residues.

The chain links TRBV7-6 to TRBJ2-7; possibly TRBD1 for D (6 bases). CDR1 and CDR2 from the germline V gene are SGHVS and FNYEAQ. Trimming removed 2 bases at V and 5 bases at J, with 10 bases between. The CDR3 is made up of 13 amino acids. Here the CDR3 reads CASSLRRQDEQYF. The CDR3 DNA reads as TGTGCCAGCAGCTTAAGGAGACAGGACGAGCAGTACTTC.

J is TRBJ2-1 and V is TRBV6-4; no clear D gene. The CDR3 runs to 13 residues. V dropped 0 bases and J dropped 6 bases, with 6 bases sitting between them. The germline CDR1 and CDR2 sequences are MRHNA and SNTAGT. This chain's CDR3 is CASSDSRGNEQFF. CDR3 in DNA: TGTGCCAGCAGTGACTCGAGAGGCAATGAGCAGTTCTTC.

The chain employs TRBV6-6 and TRBJ1-2; TRBD1 is a possible D gene (5 bases). CDR1 MNHNY and CDR2 SVGAGI come from the germline V gene (reference sequence). V lost 4 bases to trimming and J lost 4 bases, with 7 bases between them. The CDR3 extends over 12 amino acids. The CDR3, as DNA: TGTGCCAGCAGTTGGGGGGTCTATGGCTACACCTTC. Its translation is CASSWGVYGYTF.

The chain employs TRBV5-1 and TRBJ2-7, with 9 bases that match TRBD2. V dropped 4 bases and J dropped 12; count of bases not matched to a gene: 14. This CDR3 contains 14 residues. From germline, CDR1 is SGHRS and CDR2 YFSETQ. CDR3: CASSPGLATTYSYF. CDR3 bases: TGCGCCAGCAGCCCGGGACTAGCAACGACTTACTCGTACTTC.

The chain is built from TRBV10-3 and TRBJ2-2, with 10 bases identical to TRBD2. J lost 3 bases, V lost 10 bases, and 8 bases had no gene match. The CDR3 length is 15 residues. CDR1 is ENHRY and CDR2 is SYGVKD in the germline V gene. CDR3 in DNA: TGTGCCAGCCAACAGCGGGGGGGCCACACCGGGGAGCTGTTTTTT. It translates to CASQQRGGHTGELFF.

The genes are TRBV6-1 and TRBJ1-2; D gene uncertain. V lost 1 base to trimming and J lost 4 bases, with 13 bases between them. Per germline, CDR1 MNHNS and CDR2 SASEGT. The CDR3 runs to 15 residues. The CDR3 DNA sequence: TGTGCCAGCAGTGAAGTTGTGGGCCCCCTCTATGGCTACACCTTC. This translates into CASSEVVGPLYGYTF.

The chain uses TRBV4-1 and TRBJ2-1; 10 nucleotides line up with TRBD1. The CDR3 has 17 amino acids. CDR1 and CDR2 from the germline V gene are MGHRA and YSYEKL. With V trimmed by 3 bases and J by 4 bases, 9 bases remained unmatched. The CDR3 sequence is CASSQGQGFINYNEQFF. CDR3 nucleotide sequence: TGCGCCAGCAGCCAGGGACAGGGGTTCATTAATTACAATGAGCAGTTCTTC.

This chain connects TRBV7-2 to TRBJ1-1; D is possibly TRBD1 (5 bases). V shed 0 bases and J shed 3 bases, with 11 bases lying between them. The CDR3 sequence is 15 residues long. CDR1 and CDR2 from the germline V gene are SGHTA and FQGNSA. CDR3 sequence reads: CASSLAPGRYTEAFF. CDR3 DNA: TGTGCCAGCAGCTTAGCCCCAGGGCGTTACACTGAAGCTTTCTTT.

The CDR3 region is CASSPRTSGGYEQYF. CDR3 nucleotides: TGCGCCAGCAGCCCACGGACTAGCGGGGGCTACGAGCAGTACTTC. V is TRBV5-1 and J is TRBJ2-7, with 13 bases identical to TRBD2. The V gene's germline CDR1 is SGHRS and CDR2 YFSETQ. This CDR3 spans 15 amino acids. V lost 4 bases and J lost 3; bases outside the gene matches: 4.

The chain combines TRBV6-5 with TRBJ1-5; D is ambiguous. Germline CDR1 reads MNHEY; CDR2 reads SVGAGI. The CDR3 runs 15 residues. V lost 0 bases and J lost 5, with 11 bases in between. CDR3 in amino acids: CASSYSHASHQPQHF. The CDR3 DNA is TGTGCCAGCAGTTACTCCCATGCCAGTCATCAGCCCCAGCATTTT.

This clone was detected once. The chain has TRBV6-5 and TRBJ2-7; perhaps TRBD1 as D (6 bases). The germline V gene encodes CDR1 MNHEY and CDR2 SVGAGI. The CDR3 length is 14 residues. The V and J ends lost 6 bases and 3 bases respectively, with 15 bases between them. The CDR3 DNA follows: TGTGCCAGCAGGCTCCGAAAACAGGGCTACGAGCAGTACTTC. This encodes CASRLRKQGYEQYF.

This chain joins TRBV7-9 and TRBJ1-4; a weak D match, TRBD1 (6 bases). The CDR3 runs 14 residues. V lost 2 bases, J lost 3 bases, and 7 bases lay in between. CDR1 SEHNR and CDR2 FQNEAQ come from the germline V gene (reference sequence). The CDR3 nucleotides are TGTGCCAGCAGCTTACAGGGGTCTAATGAAAAACTGTTTTTT. Amino acids: CASSLQGSNEKLFF. Full variable domain (missing parts from reference TRBV7-9 and TRBJ1-4): DTGVSQNPRHKITKRGQNVTFRCDPISEHNRLYWYRQTLGQGPEFLTYFQNEAQLEKSRLLSDRFSAERPKGSFSTLEIQRTEQGDSAMYLCASSLQGSNEKLFFGSGTQLSVL.

The rearrangement uses TRBV5-5 and TRBJ2-3; TRBD2 might be the D (5 bases). The germline CDR1 and CDR2 sequences are SGHKS and YYEKEE (reference sequence). This CDR3 has 15 residues. V dropped 0 bases and J dropped 2 bases, with 10 bases sitting between them. The CDR3 DNA follows: TGTGCCAGCAGCTTGGTTGCCGGGATCACAGATACGCAGTATTTT. Translated, it gives CASSLVAGITDTQYF. Full variable domain (outside the CDR3, taken from reference TRBV5-5 and TRBJ2-3): DAGVTQSPTHLIKTRGQQVTLRCSPISGHKSVSWYQQVLGQGPQFIFQYYEKEERGRGNFPDRFSARQFPNYSSELNVNALLLGDSALYLCASSLVAGITDTQYFGPGTRLTVL.

As DNA, the CDR3 is TGTGCCAGCAGCCTAGGGGCAGGGGTGAGGGAGACCCAGTACTTC. Amino acid sequence: CASSLGAGVRETQYF. The rearrangement joins TRBV7-2 to TRBJ2-5; tentative D call: TRBD1 (6 bases). The germline V and J ends were trimmed by 5 bases and 5 bases, with 18 bases remaining between them. The length of the CDR3 is 15 residues. Germline CDR1 is SGHTA and CDR2 is FQGNSA.

The J gene is TRBJ2-7, the V gene TRBV27; tentative D call: TRBD1 (5 bases). CDR3 size: 14 residues. V was clipped by 4 bases and J by 2 bases, with 12 bases between them. The germline gives CDR1 MNHEY, CDR2 SMNVEV (reference sequence). In DNA, the CDR3 is TGTGCCAGCAGTTCGGACATTGGCCCCTACGAGCAGTACTTC. Protein: CASSSDIGPYEQYF.

The V call is TRBV7-8, the J call TRBJ1-1; TRBD1 matches 9 bases. CDR1 and CDR2 from the germline V gene are SGHVS and FQNEAQ. V trimming: 6 bases; J trimming: 4 bases; junction bases outside the gene matches: 6. CDR3 length: 14 residues. The CDR3 DNA is TGTGCCAGCAGGACGGGACAGGGTACCACTGAAGCTTTCTTT. The encoded protein is CASRTGQGTTEAFF.

This chain joins TRBV18 and TRBJ2-6; 12 nucleotides align to TRBD1. Germline lookup yields CDR1 KGHSH and CDR2 LQKENI. This CDR3 spans 19 amino acids. Unmatched junction bases numbered 10, after V lost 6 bases and J lost 1 base. CDR3 sequence: CASSTKLGQGASGANVLTF. In DNA form, the CDR3 reads TGTGCCAGCTCGACGAAACTGGGACAGGGGGCGTCTGGGGCCAACGTCCTGACTTTC.

The chain couples TRBV18 to TRBJ2-5; D might be TRBD1 (5 bases). The germline gives CDR1 KGHSH, CDR2 LQKENI. The CDR3 contains 15 residues. Trimming pared 2 bases from V and 1 base from J, leaving 11 bases between. The CDR3 bases are TGTGCCAGCTCACCAAGTAGGGGATTCCAAGAGACCCAGTACTTC. Protein product: CASSPSRGFQETQYF.

This sequence joins TRBV27 and TRBJ2-5, with 12 bases lining up with TRBD2. This CDR3 spans 16 amino acids. Germline V gives CDR1 MNHEY, CDR2 SMNVEV (reference sequence). Unmatched junction bases numbered 13, after V lost 9 bases and J lost 5 bases. The CDR3 spells CASHPPGLAGRETQYF. The CDR3, as DNA: TGTGCCAGTCACCCCCCGGGACTAGCGGGTCGGGAGACCCAGTACTTC.

The chain is built from TRBV6-5 and TRBJ2-2, with D perhaps matching TRBD2 (6 bases). There are 15 residues in the CDR3. Per the germline V gene, CDR1 is MNHEY and CDR2 is SVGAGI. Trimming pared 6 bases from V and 6 bases from J, leaving 17 bases between. The CDR3 nucleotides are TGTGCCAGCAGCCGTTCGGTCGGGAGAGCCGGGGAGCTGTTTTTT. Its protein is CASSRSVGRAGELFF.

The V and J genes are TRBV7-2 and TRBJ2-1; 8 bases agree with TRBD1. The CDR3 extends over 15 amino acids. Trimming cost V 8 bases and J 0 bases; bases outside gene matches: 6. Germline CDR1 is SGHTA and CDR2 is FQGNSA. DNA for the CDR3: TGTGCCAGCGGTGATACAGGGGGCTCCTACAATGAGCAGTTCTTC. Residues: CASGDTGGSYNEQFF.

V usage is TRBV5-5 and J usage is TRBJ2-1, with D uncertain. CDR3 size: 15 residues. Germline CDR1 and CDR2: SGHKS and YYEKEE (reference sequence). The V end was cut by 0 bases, the J end by 2 bases, with 9 bases between. The CDR3 here is CASSLDRTPYNEQFF. The CDR3 DNA follows: TGTGCCAGCAGCTTGGACAGAACCCCCTACAATGAGCAGTTCTTC.

A single count supports this clone. The rearrangement joins TRBV19 to TRBJ2-1; TRBD1 is a possible D gene (5 bases). The germline gives CDR1 LNHDA, CDR2 SQIVND (reference sequence). CDR3 length: 12 amino acids. The V gene lost 2 bases and the J gene lost 10 bases, with 9 bases spanning the gap. CDR3 sequence: CASSIPRGEQFF. Written as DNA, the CDR3 is TGTGCCAGTAGTATACCAAGGGGAGAGCAGTTCTTC.